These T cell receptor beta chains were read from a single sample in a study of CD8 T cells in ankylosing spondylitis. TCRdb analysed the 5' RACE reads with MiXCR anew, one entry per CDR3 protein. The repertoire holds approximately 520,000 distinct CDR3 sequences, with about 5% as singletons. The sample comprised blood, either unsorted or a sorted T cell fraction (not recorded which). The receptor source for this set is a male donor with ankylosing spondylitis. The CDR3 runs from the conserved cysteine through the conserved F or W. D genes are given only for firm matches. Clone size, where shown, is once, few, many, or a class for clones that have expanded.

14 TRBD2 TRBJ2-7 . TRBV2 TGTGCCAGCAGTGAGTCTAGCGGCCACTACGAGCAGTACTTC CASSESSGHYEQYF
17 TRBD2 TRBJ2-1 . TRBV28 TGTGCCAGCAGTTCCGGGACTAGCGGGACTCGAGGTGATGAGCAGTTCTTC CASSSGTSGTRGDEQFF
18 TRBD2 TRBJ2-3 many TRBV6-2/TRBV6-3 TGTGCCAGCAGTTACGCCGACACTAGCGGGGGCCGCACAGATACGCAGTATTTT CASSYADTSGGRTDTQYF
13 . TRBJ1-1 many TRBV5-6 TGTGCCAGCACCCTGCGGGGGAGACTTGAAGCTTTCTTT CASTLRGRLEAFF
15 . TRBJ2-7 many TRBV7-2 TGTGCCAGCAGCTTAGTTGGCGCCCCCGCCTACGAGCAGTACTTC CASSLVGAPAYEQYF
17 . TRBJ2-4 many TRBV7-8 TGTGCCAGCAGCCGTGGGTCGGCAGGGTCGCTGGGAAACATTCAGTACTTC CASSRGSAGSLGNIQYF
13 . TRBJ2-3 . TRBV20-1 TGCAGCGCCGAACAGGGAAATAAAGATACGCAGTATTTT CSAEQGNKDTQYF
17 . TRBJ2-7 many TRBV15 TGTGCCACCAGCAGAGATTCAGAGTTGGCTACCTCCTACGAGCAGTACTTC CATSRDSELATSYEQYF
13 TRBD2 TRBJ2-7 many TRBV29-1 TGCAGCGTTGCGAAGCGGGAGCGGAACGAGCAGTACTTC CSVAKRERNEQYF
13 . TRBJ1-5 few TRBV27 TGTGCCAGACCCCTCCTCGGAAATCAGCCCCAGCATTTT CARPLLGNQPQHF
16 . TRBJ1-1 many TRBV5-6 TGTGCCAGCAGCTTGTATCTGGGAACAATGGACACTGAAGCTTTCTTT CASSLYLGTMDTEAFF
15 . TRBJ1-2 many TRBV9 TGTGCCAGCAGCGCAATGATCGGGAGTAACTATGGCTACACCTTC CASSAMIGSNYGYTF
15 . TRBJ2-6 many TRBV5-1 TGCGCCAGCAGCGGAGAGGGCTCTGGGGCCAACGTCCTGACTTTC CASSGEGSGANVLTF
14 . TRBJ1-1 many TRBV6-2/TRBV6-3 TGTGCCAGCAGTAGCCCGGGAGTGCCGGCCGAAGCTTTCTTT CASSSPGVPAEAFF
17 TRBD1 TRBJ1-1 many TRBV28 TGTGCCAGCAGTTACCTTTCGACAGGGGACCTAGGAACTGAAGCTTTCTTT CASSYLSTGDLGTEAFF
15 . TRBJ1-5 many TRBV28 TGTGCCAGCAGCCGGGGTTGGAGCAGCAATCAGCCCCAGCATTTT CASSRGWSSNQPQHF
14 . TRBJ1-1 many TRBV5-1 TGCGCCAGCAGCTCCCAGAGGGACGGTTTTGAAGCTTTCTTT CASSSQRDGFEAFF
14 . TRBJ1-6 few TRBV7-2 TGTGCCAGCAGCTCCGAGGGCTATAATTCACCCCTCCACTTT CASSSEGYNSPLHF
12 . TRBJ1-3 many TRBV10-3 TGTGCCATCAGCCTTTCTGGAAACACCATATATTTT CAISLSGNTIYF
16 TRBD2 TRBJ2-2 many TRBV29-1 TGCAGCGTTGAAGATCGGGGGGTAGAGAACACCGGGGAGCTGTTTTTT CSVEDRGVENTGELFF
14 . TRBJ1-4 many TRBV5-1 TGCGCCAGCAGCCCGACAGTAGCTAATGAAAAACTGTTTTTT CASSPTVANEKLFF
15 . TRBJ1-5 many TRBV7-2 TGTGCCAGCAGCTTAGGCAGGAATAGCAATCAGCCCCAGCATTTT CASSLGRNSNQPQHF
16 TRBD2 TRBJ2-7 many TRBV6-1 TGTGCCAGCAGACGATTGAGCGGGAGGGCCAGAGACGAGCAGTACTTC CASRRLSGRARDEQYF
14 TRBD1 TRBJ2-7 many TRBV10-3 TGTGCCATAAGGGAGGGACAGGGGAGGTACGAGCAGTACTTC CAIREGQGRYEQYF
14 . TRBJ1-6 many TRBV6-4 TGTGCCAGCAGTGACCGGTATACCAATTCACCCCTCCACTTT CASSDRYTNSPLHF
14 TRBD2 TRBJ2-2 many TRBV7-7 TGTGCTAGCAGGACTAGCGGAAACACCGGGGAGCTGTTTTTT CASRTSGNTGELFF
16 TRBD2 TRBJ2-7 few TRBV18 TGTGCCAGCTCACCTGGCCGGACTAGCGGGGGCTACGAGCAGTACTTC CASSPGRTSGGYEQYF
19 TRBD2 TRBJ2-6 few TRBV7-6 TGTGCCAACAGATTAGCGGGGGGCCTATCCCCCTCTGGGGCCAACGTCCTGACTTTC CANRLAGGLSPSGANVLTF